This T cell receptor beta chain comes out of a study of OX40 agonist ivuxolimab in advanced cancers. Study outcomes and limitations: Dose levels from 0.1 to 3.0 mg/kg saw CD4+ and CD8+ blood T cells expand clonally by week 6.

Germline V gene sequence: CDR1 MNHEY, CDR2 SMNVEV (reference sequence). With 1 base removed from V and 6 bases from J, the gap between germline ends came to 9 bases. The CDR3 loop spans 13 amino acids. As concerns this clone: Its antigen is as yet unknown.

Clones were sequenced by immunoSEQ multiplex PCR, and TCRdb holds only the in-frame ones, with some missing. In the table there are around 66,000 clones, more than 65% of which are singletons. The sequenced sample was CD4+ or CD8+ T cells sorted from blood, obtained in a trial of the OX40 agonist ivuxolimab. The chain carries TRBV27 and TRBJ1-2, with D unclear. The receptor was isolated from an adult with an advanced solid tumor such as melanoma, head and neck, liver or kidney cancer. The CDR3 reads CASSLWAGDGYTF. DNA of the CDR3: TGTGCCAGCAGTTTATGGGCAGGAGATGGCTACACCTTC.